This TCR beta chain emerged from a study of shared clonotypes between healthy human individuals. Study at large: The donors, two women and three men, were aged 18 to 49. The study used three CD4 naive, three CD4 memory, two CD8 naive and one CD8 memory plate per donor.

A 200 ng quantity of DNA, around 30,000 T cell genomes, went into the sorted-subset replicate PCRs. This table comes from immunoSEQ multiplex PCR, and its TCRdb copy is limited to in-frame clones, with some not included. This sample has under 1 million clones, with 92% found just once. Details on this clone: Its antigen remains unknown.

Cells designated naive CD8 were CD45RO-negative and were positively selected for CCR7, with terminally differentiated effector memory CD45RA+ cells excluded. Germline V gene lookup returns CDR1 SGHTA and CDR2 FQGNSA. There are 16 residues in the CDR3. V lost 3 bases and J 5 bases, leaving 17 bases between the germline ends. Study-wide findings and caveats: The sampled material consisted only of blood, and tissue repertoires are likely to differ.

The clonotype was recovered from a man aged 30 to 39 in good health. The chain joins TRBV7-2 to TRBJ2-1; the D call may be TRBD1 or TRBD2 (5 bases each). Specimen: naive CD8+ T cells sorted from blood. The CDR3 loop is CASSFPAGTTDNEQFF. DNA of the CDR3: TGTGCCAGCAGCTTCCCGGCCGGGACGACGGACAATGAGCAGTTCTTC.